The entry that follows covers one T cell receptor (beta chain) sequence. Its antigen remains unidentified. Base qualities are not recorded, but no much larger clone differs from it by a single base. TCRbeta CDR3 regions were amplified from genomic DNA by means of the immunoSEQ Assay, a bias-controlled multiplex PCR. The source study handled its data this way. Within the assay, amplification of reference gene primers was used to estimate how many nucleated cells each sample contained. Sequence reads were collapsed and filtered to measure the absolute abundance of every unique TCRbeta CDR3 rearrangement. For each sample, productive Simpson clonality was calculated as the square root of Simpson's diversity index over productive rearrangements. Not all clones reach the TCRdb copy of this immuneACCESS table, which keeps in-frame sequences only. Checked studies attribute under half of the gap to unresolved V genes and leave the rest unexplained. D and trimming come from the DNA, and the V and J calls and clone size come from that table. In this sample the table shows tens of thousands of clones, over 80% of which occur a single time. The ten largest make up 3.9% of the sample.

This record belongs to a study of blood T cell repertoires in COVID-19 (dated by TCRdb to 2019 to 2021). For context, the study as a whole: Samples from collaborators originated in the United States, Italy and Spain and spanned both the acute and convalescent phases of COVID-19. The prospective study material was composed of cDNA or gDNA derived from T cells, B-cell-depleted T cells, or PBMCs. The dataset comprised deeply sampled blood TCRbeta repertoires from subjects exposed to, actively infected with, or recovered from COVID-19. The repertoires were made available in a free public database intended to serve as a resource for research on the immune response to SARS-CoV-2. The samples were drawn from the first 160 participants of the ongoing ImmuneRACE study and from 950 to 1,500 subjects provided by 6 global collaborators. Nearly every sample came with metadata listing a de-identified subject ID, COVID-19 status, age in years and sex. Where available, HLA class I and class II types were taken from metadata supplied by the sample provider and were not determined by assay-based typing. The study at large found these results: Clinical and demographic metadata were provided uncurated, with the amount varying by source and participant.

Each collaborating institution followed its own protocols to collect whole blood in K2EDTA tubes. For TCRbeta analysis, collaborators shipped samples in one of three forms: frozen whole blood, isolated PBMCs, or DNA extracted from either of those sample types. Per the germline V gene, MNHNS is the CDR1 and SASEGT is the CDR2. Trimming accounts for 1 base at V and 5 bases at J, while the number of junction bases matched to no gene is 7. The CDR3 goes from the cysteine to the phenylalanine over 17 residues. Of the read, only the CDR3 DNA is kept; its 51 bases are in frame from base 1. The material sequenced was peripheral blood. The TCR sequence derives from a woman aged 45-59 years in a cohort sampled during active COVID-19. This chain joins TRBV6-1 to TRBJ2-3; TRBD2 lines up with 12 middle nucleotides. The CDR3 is CASSEGLAGGPGDTQYF. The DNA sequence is TGTGCCAGCAGTGAAGGTCTAGCGGGGGGGCCGGGAGATACGCAGTATTTT.